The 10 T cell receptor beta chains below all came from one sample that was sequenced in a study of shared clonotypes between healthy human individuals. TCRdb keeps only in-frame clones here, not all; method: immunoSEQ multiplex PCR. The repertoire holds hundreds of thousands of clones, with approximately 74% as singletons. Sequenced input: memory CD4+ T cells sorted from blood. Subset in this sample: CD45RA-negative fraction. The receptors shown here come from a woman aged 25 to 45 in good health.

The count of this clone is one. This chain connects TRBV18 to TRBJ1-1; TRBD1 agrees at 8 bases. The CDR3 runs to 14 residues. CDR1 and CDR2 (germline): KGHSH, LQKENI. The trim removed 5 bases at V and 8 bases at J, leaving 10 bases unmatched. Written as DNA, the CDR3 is TGTGCCAGCTCAGTCGGGACAGGTGTTGTCGAAGCTTTCTTT. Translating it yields CASSVGTGVVEAFF.

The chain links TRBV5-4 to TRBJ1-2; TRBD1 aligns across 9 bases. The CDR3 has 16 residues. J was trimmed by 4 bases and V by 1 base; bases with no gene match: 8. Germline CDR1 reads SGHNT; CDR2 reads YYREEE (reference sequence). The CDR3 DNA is TGTGCCAGCAGCTTGAATTCGGGACAGGGTGCCTATGGCTACACCTTC. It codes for CASSLNSGQGAYGYTF.

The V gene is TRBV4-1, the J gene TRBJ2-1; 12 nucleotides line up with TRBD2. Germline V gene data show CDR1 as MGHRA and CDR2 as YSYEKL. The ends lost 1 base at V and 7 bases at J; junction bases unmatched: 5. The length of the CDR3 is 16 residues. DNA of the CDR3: TGCGCCAGCAGCCAAGTTTCACTAGCGGGAGGTAATGAGCAGTTCTTC. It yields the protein CASSQVSLAGGNEQFF.

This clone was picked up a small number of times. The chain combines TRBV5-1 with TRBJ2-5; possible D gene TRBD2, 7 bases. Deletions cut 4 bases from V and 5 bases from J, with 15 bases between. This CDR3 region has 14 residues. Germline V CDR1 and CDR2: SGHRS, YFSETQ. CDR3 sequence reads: CASSPGGRGETQYF. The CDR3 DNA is TGCGCCAGCAGCCCGGGGGGCCGGGGGGAGACCCAGTACTTC.

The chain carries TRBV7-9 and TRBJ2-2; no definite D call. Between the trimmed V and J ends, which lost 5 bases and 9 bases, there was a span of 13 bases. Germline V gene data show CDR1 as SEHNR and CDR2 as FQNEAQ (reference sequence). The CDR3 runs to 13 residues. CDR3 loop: CASSPRSPRELFF. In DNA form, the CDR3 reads TGTGCCAGCAGCCCGAGGAGTCCCCGGGAGCTGTTTTTT. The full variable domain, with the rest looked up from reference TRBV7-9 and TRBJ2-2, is DTGVSQNPRHKITKRGQNVTFRCDPISEHNRLYWYRQTLGQGPEFLTYFQNEAQLEKSRLLSDRFSAERPKGSFSTLEIQRTEQGDSAMYLCASSPRSPRELFFGEGSRLTVL.

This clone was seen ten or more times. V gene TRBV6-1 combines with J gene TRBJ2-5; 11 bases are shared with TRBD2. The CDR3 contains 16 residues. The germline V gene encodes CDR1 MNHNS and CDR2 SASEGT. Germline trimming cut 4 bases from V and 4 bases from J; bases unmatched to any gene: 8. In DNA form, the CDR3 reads TGTGCCAGCAGTGGATATAGCGGGAGGGCCGGAGAGACCCAGTACTTC. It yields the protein CASSGYSGRAGETQYF.

For the CDR3, the DNA is TGTGCCAGCAGGCAGGGGAACACTGAAGCTTTCTTT. It is translated as CASRQGNTEAFF. The genes are TRBV28 and TRBJ1-1; tentatively, D is TRBD1 (5 bases). The V and J ends lost 6 bases and 1 base respectively, with 6 bases between them. This CDR3 region has 12 residues. Germline CDR1 is MDHEN and CDR2 is SYDVKM.

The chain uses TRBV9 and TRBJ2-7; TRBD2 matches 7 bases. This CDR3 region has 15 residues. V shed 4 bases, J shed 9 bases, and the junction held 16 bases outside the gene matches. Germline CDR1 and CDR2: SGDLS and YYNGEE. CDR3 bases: TGTGCCAGCAGCCCCCGCCCGGGGGAGGGCCAGGTGCAGTACTTC. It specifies CASSPRPGEGQVQYF. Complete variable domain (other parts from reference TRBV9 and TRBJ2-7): DSGVTQTPKHLITATGQRVTLRCSPRSGDLSVYWYQQSLDQGLQFLIQYYNGEERAKGNILERFSAQQFPDLHSELNLSSLELGDSALYFCASSPRPGEGQVQYFGPGTRLTVT.

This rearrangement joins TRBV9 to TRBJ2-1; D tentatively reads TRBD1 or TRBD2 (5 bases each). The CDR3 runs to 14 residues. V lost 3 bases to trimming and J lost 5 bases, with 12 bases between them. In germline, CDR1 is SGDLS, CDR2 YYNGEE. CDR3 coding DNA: TGTGCCAGCAGCGCCCTGGGACGGGACAATGAGCAGTTCTTC. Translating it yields CASSALGRDNEQFF.

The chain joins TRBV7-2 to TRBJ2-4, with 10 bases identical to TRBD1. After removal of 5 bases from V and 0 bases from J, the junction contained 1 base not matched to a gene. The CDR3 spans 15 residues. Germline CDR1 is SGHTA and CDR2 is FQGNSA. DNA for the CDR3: TGTGCCAGCAGCGACAGGGGGCTAGCCAAAAACATTCAGTACTTC. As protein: CASSDRGLAKNIQYF.